This T cell receptor beta chain was retrieved from a study of blood T cell repertoires in COVID-19. The wider study: Sites in the United States, Italy and Spain provided acute and convalescent COVID-19 samples.

Germline V gene lookup returns CDR1 KGHSH and CDR2 LQKENI. V was clipped by 3 bases and J by 2 bases, with 7 bases between them. The CDR3 spans 13 residues. Using immunoSEQ multiplex PCR, the repertoire was profiled, and TCRdb retains in-frame clones only, with some absent. The sample has hundreds of thousands of clones; around 84% are singletons. Points on this clone: The same CDR3 arises from other DNA sequences in this sample as well.

Material: peripheral blood. The TCR originated in a man aged 65 to 79 with acute or convalescent COVID-19. The rearrangement uses TRBV18 and TRBJ1-2; possibly TRBD1 for D (6 bases). The CDR3 DNA sequence: TGTGCCAGCTCACCGGGGGCAAACTATGGCTACACCTTC. This encodes CASSPGANYGYTF.